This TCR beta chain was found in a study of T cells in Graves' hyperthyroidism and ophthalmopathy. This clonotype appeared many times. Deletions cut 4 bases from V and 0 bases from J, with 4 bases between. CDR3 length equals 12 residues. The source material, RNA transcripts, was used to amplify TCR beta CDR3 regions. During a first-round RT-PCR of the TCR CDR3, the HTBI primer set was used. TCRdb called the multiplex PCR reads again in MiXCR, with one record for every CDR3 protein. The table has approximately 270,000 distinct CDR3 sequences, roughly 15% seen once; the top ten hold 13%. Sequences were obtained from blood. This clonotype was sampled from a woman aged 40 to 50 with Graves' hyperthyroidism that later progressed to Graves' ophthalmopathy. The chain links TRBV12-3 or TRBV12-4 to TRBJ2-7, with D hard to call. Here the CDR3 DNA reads TGTGCCAGCAGTTCGTTCTCCTACGAGCAGTACTTC. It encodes CASSSFSYEQYF.